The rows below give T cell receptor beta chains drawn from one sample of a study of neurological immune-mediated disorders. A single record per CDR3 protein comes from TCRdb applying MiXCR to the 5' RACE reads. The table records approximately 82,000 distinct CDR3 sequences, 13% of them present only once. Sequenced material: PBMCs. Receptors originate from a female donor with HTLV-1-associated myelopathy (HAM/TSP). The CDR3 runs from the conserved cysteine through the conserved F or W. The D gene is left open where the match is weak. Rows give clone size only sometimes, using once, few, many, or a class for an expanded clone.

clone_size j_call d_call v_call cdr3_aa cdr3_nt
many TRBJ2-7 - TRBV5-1 CASSLTQGYEQYF TGCGCCAGCAGCTTAACTCAAGGCTACGAGCAGTACTTC
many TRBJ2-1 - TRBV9 CASSVGYNEQFF TGTGCCAGCAGCGTAGGCTACAATGAGCAGTTCTTC
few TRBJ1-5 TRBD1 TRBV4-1 CASSHTDRENQPQHF TGCGCCAGCAGCCATACCGACAGGGAGAATCAGCCCCAGCATTTT
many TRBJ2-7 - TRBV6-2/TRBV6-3 CASSYSQDYEHYF TGTGCCAGCAGTTACTCCCAGGACTACGAGCATTACTTC
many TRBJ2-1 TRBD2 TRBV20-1 CSASAGGPYNEQFF TGCAGTGCTAGCGCGGGGGGCCCCTACAATGAGCAGTTCTTC
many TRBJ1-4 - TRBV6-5 CASSLTGDEKLFF TGTGCCAGCAGTTTGACAGGTGATGAAAAACTGTTTTTT
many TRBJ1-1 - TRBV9 CASSVRMNTEAFF TGTGCCAGCAGCGTTCGCATGAACACTGAAGCTTTCTTT
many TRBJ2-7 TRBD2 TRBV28 CASSIPGGPYEQYF TGTGCCAGCAGTATCCCGGGGGGGCCCTACGAGCAGTACTTC
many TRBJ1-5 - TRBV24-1 CATSDRKAVSNQPQHF TGTGCCACCAGTGACCGGAAGGCCGTTAGCAATCAGCCCCAGCATTTT
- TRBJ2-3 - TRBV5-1 CASSLPTGEHTQYF TGCGCCAGCAGCTTACCGACTGGGGAACATACGCAGTATTTT
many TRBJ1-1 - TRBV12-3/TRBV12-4 CASSPQGNTEAFF TGTGCCAGCAGTCCTCAGGGGAACACTGAAGCTTTCTTT
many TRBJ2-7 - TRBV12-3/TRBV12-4 CASSQAYEQYF TGTGCCAGCAGTCAAGCTTACGAGCAGTACTTC
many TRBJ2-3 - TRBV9 CASSVTPGSDTQYF TGTGCCAGCAGCGTAACCCCCGGGTCAGATACGCAGTATTTT
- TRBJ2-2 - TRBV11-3 CASSPRHGELFF TGTGCCAGCAGCCCGCGACACGGGGAGCTGTTTTTT
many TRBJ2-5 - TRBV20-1 CSARGGMETQYF TGCAGTGCTAGAGGGGGTATGGAGACCCAGTACTTC
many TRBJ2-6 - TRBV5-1 CASSTPRGGAVSGANVLTF TGCGCCAGCAGCACCCCAAGGGGGGGGGCTGTCTCTGGGGCCAACGTCCTGACTTTC
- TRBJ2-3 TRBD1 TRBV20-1 CSARGQRTDTQYF TGCAGTGCGAGGGGGCAACGCACAGATACGCAGTATTTT
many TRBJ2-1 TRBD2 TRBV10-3 CAIGWLAGVYNEQFF TGTGCCATCGGGTGGCTAGCGGGGGTATACAATGAGCAGTTCTTC
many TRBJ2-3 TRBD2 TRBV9 CASSVANSGGLDTQYF TGTGCCAGCAGCGTAGCAAATAGCGGGGGGCTGGATACGCAGTATTTT
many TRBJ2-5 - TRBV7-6 CASSLANSRDPQETQYF TGTGCCAGCAGCTTGGCCAACTCCAGGGATCCCCAAGAGACCCAGTACTTC
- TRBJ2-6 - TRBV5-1 CASSFFIWDLKRISGANVLTF TGCGCCAGCAGCTTTTTTATTTGGGACCTAAAAAGAATCTCTGGGGCCAACGTCCTGACTTTC
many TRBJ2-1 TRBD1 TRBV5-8 CASGQGIGNEQFF TGTGCCAGCGGACAGGGTATTGGGAATGAGCAGTTCTTC
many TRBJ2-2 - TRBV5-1 CASSPPRSRAETGELFF TGCGCCAGCAGCCCCCCGCGGTCCCGAGCGGAGACCGGGGAGCTGTTTTTT
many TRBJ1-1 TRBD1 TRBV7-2 CAILNTGDTEAFF TGTGCCATACTAAATACAGGGGACACTGAAGCTTTCTTT
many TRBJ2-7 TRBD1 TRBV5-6 CASRGTGIYEQYF TGTGCCAGCAGGGGGACAGGGATTTACGAGCAGTACTTC
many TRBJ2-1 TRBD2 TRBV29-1 CSGTGLAGGSSYNEQFF TGCAGCGGGACGGGACTAGCGGGGGGGAGCTCCTACAATGAGCAGTTCTTC
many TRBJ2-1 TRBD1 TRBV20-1 CSAAEPGQGYNEQFF TGCAGTGCTGCCGAACCGGGACAGGGGTACAATGAGCAGTTCTTC
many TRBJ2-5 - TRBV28 CAISGGAQETQYF TGTGCCATCAGTGGAGGGGCACAAGAGACCCAGTACTTC
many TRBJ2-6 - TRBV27 CASSSRVSGANVLTF TGTGCCAGCAGTTCGAGGGTCTCTGGGGCCAACGTCCTGACTTTC
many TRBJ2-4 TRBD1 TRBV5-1 CASSSGRGQGLHIQYF TGCGCCAGCAGCTCCGGACGGGGACAGGGTTTACACATTCAGTACTTC
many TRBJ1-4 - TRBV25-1 CASSEPGGAGNEKLFF TGTGCCAGCAGTGAACCCGGGGGAGCAGGGAATGAAAAACTGTTTTTT
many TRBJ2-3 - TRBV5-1 CASSKGDPTDTQYF TGCGCCAGCAGCAAGGGGGACCCTACGGATACGCAGTATTTT
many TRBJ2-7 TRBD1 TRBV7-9 CASSPTDRTGVGFGQYF TGTGCCAGCAGCCCCACAGACCGGACAGGGGTCGGCTTTGGGCAGTACTTC
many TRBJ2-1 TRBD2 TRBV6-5 CASSYRELAGAHNEQFF TGTGCCAGCAGTTACCGTGAATTAGCGGGGGCCCACAATGAGCAGTTCTTC
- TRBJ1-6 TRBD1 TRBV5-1 CASSLWDRASPLHF TGCGCCAGCAGCTTGTGGGACAGGGCTTCACCCCTCCACTTT
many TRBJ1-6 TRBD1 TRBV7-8 CASSLDLGGRSPLHF TGTGCCAGCAGCTTAGATTTAGGGGGCCGGTCACCCCTCCACTTT
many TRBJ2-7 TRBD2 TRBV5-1 CASSWRDYDYEQYF TGCGCCAGCAGCTGGAGGGACTACGACTACGAGCAGTACTTC
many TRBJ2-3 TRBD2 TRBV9 CASSARTMRGGYTDTQYF TGTGCCAGCAGCGCCCGGACGATGCGGGGGGGTTACACAGATACGCAGTATTTT
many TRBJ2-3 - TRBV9 CASSVAFKGGRQDTQYF TGTGCCAGCAGCGTAGCTTTTAAGGGGGGCCGCCAAGATACGCAGTATTTT
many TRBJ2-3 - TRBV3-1 CASSQPGEVGDTQYF TGTGCCAGCAGCCAACCCGGGGAGGTCGGGGATACGCAGTATTTT
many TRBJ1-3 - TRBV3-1 CASSPRGGTGNTIYF TGTGCCAGCAGCCCCCGGGGAGGGACTGGAAACACCATATATTTT
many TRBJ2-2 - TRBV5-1 CASSATGELFF TGCGCCAGCAGCGCTACCGGGGAGCTGTTTTTT
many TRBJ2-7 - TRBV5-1 CASSKAPKIYEQYF TGCGCCAGCAGCAAAGCCCCTAAAATCTACGAGCAGTACTTC
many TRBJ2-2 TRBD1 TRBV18 CASSPRDSDTGELFF TGTGCCAGCTCACCACGGGACAGCGACACCGGGGAGCTGTTTTTT
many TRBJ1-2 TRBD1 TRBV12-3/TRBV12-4 CASSRDRKYGYTF TGTGCCAGCAGTCGGGACAGGAAGTATGGCTACACCTTC
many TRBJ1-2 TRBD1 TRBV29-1 CSVTGTDYGYTF TGCAGCGTCACGGGGACAGACTATGGCTACACCTTC
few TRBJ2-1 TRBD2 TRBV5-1 CASSLAGTRGHNEQFF TGCGCCAGCAGCTTGGCTGGGACTAGAGGTCACAATGAGCAGTTCTTC
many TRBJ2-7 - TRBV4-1 CASSQRTPHYEQYF TGCGCCAGCAGCCAACGGACACCTCACTACGAGCAGTACTTC